This TCR beta chain was identified in a study of T cells expressing NK-cell markers. On the study more broadly: Sequenced donors, eight in total, included seven who were HCMV-seropositive and one who was seronegative.

Synthesis of TCR beta cDNA relied on 5'RACE template switching carrying UMIs. No DNA is given; TCRdb re-called the 5' RACE reads and lists each CDR3 protein once. The listing contains 300,000 to 500,000 distinct CDR3 sequences. The CDR3 is 13 amino acids. The germline gives CDR1 SEHNR, CDR2 FQNEAQ (reference sequence). The chain employs TRBV7-9 and TRBJ1-1; TCRdb outputs TRBD1, but without DNA this stays unchecked. The sample consisted of blood T cells: a sorted CD56 or NKG2C T cell subset, CD4+ or CD8+ T cells, or bulk PBMC T cells (not recorded which). The sequence derives from a woman aged 45-65 years in good health. The CDR3 loop is CASSPGTGPEAFF.